Listed below are T cell receptor beta chains from one sample, sequenced in a study of response to subunit inactivated influenza vaccine. TCRdb re-called the RT-PCR reads with MiXCR, one entry per CDR3 protein. The table has under 950,000 distinct CDR3 sequences, about 20% seen once; the top ten hold roughly 10%. The sample in question was PBMCs from blood, obtained 5 to 6 days after vaccination. These receptors were collected from a man aged 50-59 years who received an inactivated influenza vaccine. CDR3s include the opening cysteine and the closing phenylalanine or tryptophan. D genes are given only for firm matches. For some rows the clone size is stated as once, few or many, or as a class when expanded; others skip it.

d_call clone_size j_call v_call cdr3_nt cdr3_aa
TRBD2 NA TRBJ2-3 TRBV7-2 TGTGCCAGCACCCGCGGGGGGTCTAGCACAGATACGCAGTATTTT CASTRGGSSTDTQYF
NA few TRBJ1-2 TRBV6-2/TRBV6-3 TGTGCCAGCAGCCGGACCGCTCCTACTAACTATGGCTACACCTTC CASSRTAPTNYGYTF
TRBD2 few TRBJ2-7 TRBV20-1 TGCAGTGCTAGCGTTGGACTAGCGGGTTCCTACGAGCAGTACTTC CSASVGLAGSYEQYF
TRBD1 many TRBJ1-2 TRBV11-2 TGTGCCAGCAGCTTAGTTGGGACAGCGGTCCACTATGGCTACACCTTC CASSLVGTAVHYGYTF
NA NA TRBJ1-1 TRBV20-1 TGCAGTGCTAGAGATCGGCCACGGGCTGAAGCTTTCTTT CSARDRPRAEAFF
TRBD1 NA TRBJ1-6 TRBV7-9 TGTGCCAGCAGCGCAGGCGAAGGGGGCCATTCACCCCTCCACTTT CASSAGEGGHSPLHF
NA few TRBJ2-5 TRBV21-1 TGTGCCAGCAGCAAAGGGGTCACACAAGAGACCCAGTACTTC CASSKGVTQETQYF
TRBD1 NA TRBJ2-7 TRBV7-9 TGTGCCAGCAGCCTACCCCGGACAGGGGGCCGGTACGAGCAGTACTTC CASSLPRTGGRYEQYF
TRBD2 few TRBJ2-1 TRBV6-2/TRBV6-3 TGTGCCAGCAACCCAGGGAGCACAGCCCGACTAGCGGATGAGCAGTTCTTC CASNPGSTARLADEQFF
NA NA TRBJ2-1 TRBV3-1 TGTGCCAGCAGCCAAGATGTGGGTCAGTACAATGAGCAGTTCTTC CASSQDVGQYNEQFF
NA NA TRBJ2-1 TRBV4-3 TGCGCCAGCAGCCAGGACCAGTCTACAGAGCAGTTCTTC CASSQDQSTEQFF
TRBD2 few TRBJ2-7 TRBV5-4 TGTGCCAGCAGCTTGGCCGGGAGGGCGACCTACGAGCAGTACTTC CASSLAGRATYEQYF
TRBD1 NA TRBJ2-1 TRBV5-6 TGTGCCAGCAGCTCCACCGGGACAGGGCGTTTCTTC CASSSTGTGRFF
NA NA TRBJ2-4 TRBV5-1 TGCGCCAGCAGCTTGGAGGTTCCAGGCCCCGGCATCATTCAGTACTTC CASSLEVPGPGIIQYF
TRBD2 NA TRBJ2-3 TRBV27 TGTGCCAGCAGTTTATCGAGAGGACTAGGCACAGATACGCAGTATTTT CASSLSRGLGTDTQYF
NA many TRBJ2-5 TRBV6-2/TRBV6-3 TGTGCCAGCAGTTACTATGAGACCCAGTACTTC CASSYYETQYF
TRBD1 NA TRBJ1-1 TRBV20-1 TGCAGTGCTAGAGACGGACAGGGAGGGTATGAAGCTTTCTTT CSARDGQGGYEAFF
NA once TRBJ2-3 TRBV5-6 TGTGCCAGCAGCTTAGGCGTCGGAACTAGCACAGATACGCAGTATTTT CASSLGVGTSTDTQYF
NA many TRBJ2-2 TRBV20-1 TGCAGTGCTAGCGGGTCGAACACCGGGGAGCTGTTTTTT CSASGSNTGELFF
NA NA TRBJ2-3 TRBV6-2/TRBV6-3 TGTGCCAGCAGCTACCCCGAAGAGGCAGATACGCAGTATTTT CASSYPEEADTQYF
TRBD2 few TRBJ2-7 TRBV12-3/TRBV12-4 TGTGCCAGTACGCTCTTGAGCGGGGGACGCCCCTACGAGCAGTACTTC CASTLLSGGRPYEQYF